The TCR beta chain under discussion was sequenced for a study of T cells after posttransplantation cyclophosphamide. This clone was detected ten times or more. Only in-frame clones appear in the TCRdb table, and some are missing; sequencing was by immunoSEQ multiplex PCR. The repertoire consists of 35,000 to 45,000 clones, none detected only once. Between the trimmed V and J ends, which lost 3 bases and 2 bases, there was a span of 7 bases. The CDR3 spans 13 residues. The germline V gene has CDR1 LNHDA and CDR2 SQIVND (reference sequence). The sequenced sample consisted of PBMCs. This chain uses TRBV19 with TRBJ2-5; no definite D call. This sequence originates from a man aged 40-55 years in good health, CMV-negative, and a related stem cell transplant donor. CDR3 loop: CASSISLQETQYF. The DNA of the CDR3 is TGTGCCAGTAGTATTAGTCTACAAGAGACCCAGTACTTC.